These T cell receptor beta chains were read from a single sample in a study of T cells in localized non-small cell lung cancer. The data were produced by immunoSEQ multiplex PCR, yet TCRdb's version contains in-frame clones alone and is incomplete. The data show around 7,500 clones, roughly 92% seen once. The specimen was peripheral blood, collected before any cancer treatment. These receptors all come from a woman aged 40-70 years with stage I lung adenocarcinoma. The CDR3 runs from the conserved cysteine through the conserved F or W. The D gene is left open where the match is weak. The size of a clone is reported for some rows only, either as once, few or many, or as a class for expanded clones.

CDR3nt	CDR3aa	abundance	v_gene	j_gene	d_gene
TGTGCCAGTAGTATCCCAGGGGGCGCCTCGTTGGGCTACACCTTC	CASSIPGGASLGYTF	-	TRBV19	TRBJ1-2	TRBD1
TGTGCCAGCAGTATAAGACAGGGTTCCTACGAGCAGTACTTC	CASSIRQGSYEQYF	-	TRBV27	TRBJ2-7	TRBD1
TGTGCCAGCAGCCCCCGAAATGAAAAACTGTTTTTT	CASSPRNEKLFF	-	TRBV14	TRBJ1-4	-
TGTGCCAGTAGTATTGCTGGATTATCCTACAATGAGCAGTTCTTC	CASSIAGLSYNEQFF	-	TRBV19	TRBJ2-1	-
TGTGCCAGCAGTGTGTCAGGCCTTGCAGAGGTCTATGGCTACACCTTC	CASSVSGLAEVYGYTF	-	TRBV6-1	TRBJ1-2	-
TGTGCCAGCAGAGGGACAGACTCCTACGAGCAGTACTTC	CASRGTDSYEQYF	-	TRBV6-6	TRBJ2-7	TRBD1
TGTGCCAGCATGGCGGAGTACGAGCAGTACTTC	CASMAEYEQYF	-	TRBV6-1	TRBJ2-7	-
TGTGCCAGCAGCTTAGACAGTTCGGACGAGCAGTACTTC	CASSLDSSDEQYF	-	TRBV7-9	TRBJ2-7	-
TGTGCCAGCACCCTAACAGGTAGCAATCAGCCCCAGCATTTT	CASTLTGSNQPQHF	-	TRBV6-1	TRBJ1-5	-
TGTGCCAGCGGCCCGGGAGGGAGGCCACACGAGCAGTACTTC	CASGPGGRPHEQYF	-	TRBV28	TRBJ2-7	TRBD2
TGTGCCAGCAGGGGGCTCCCCACTGAAGCTTTCTTT	CASRGLPTEAFF	-	TRBV2	TRBJ1-1	-
TGTGCCAGCAGCTCGACAGGTTCTGTCACTGAAGCTTTCTTT	CASSSTGSVTEAFF	once	TRBV2	TRBJ1-1	-
TGTGCCAGCAGCGTAGATCCTAGCGGAAGCTACAATGAGCAGTTCTTC	CASSVDPSGSYNEQFF	-	TRBV9	TRBJ2-1	TRBD2
TGTGCCAGCTCACTGGATAGCTCCTATAATTCACCCCTCCACTTT	CASSLDSSYNSPLHF	-	TRBV18	TRBJ1-6	-
TGCGCCAGCAGCTTGGCGGGACAGGGGCCAGAGACCCAGTACTTC	CASSLAGQGPETQYF	once	TRBV5-1	TRBJ2-5	TRBD1
TGTGCCAGCAGCAAAAGTGGGGGACTAGCGGGTTTTGTCAATGAGCAGTTCTTC	CASSKSGGLAGFVNEQFF	-	TRBV21-1	TRBJ2-1	-
TGCGCCAGCAGCTCTGCGCCTACAGTAGCGGGGGGCACAGATACGCAGTATTTT	CASSSAPTVAGGTDTQYF	-	TRBV5-1	TRBJ2-3	TRBD2
TGTGCCAGCAGCACAGGGACGCACTATGAAAAACTGTTTTTT	CASSTGTHYEKLFF	-	TRBV14	TRBJ1-4	-
TGCGCCAGCAACCGATCCCCTAGCGGGGGGGCGAATGAGCAGTTCTTC	CASNRSPSGGANEQFF	-	TRBV5-1	TRBJ2-1	TRBD2
TGTGCCAGCAGAGCCGGGACAGCGAACACCGGGGAGCTGTTTTTT	CASRAGTANTGELFF	once	TRBV6-1	TRBJ2-2	TRBD1
TGCAGCGTACAGGGTGGTTTTAACTATGGCTACACCTTC	CSVQGGFNYGYTF	-	TRBV29-1	TRBJ1-2	-
TGTGCCAGCAGGGCCAGAGGAGGGAACACCGGGGAGCTGTTTTTT	CASRARGGNTGELFF	-	TRBV7-2	TRBJ2-2	-
TGTGCCAGCTCACCAATACTTAATCAGCCCCAGCATTTT	CASSPILNQPQHF	-	TRBV18	TRBJ1-5	-
TGTGCCAGCATCCGGGACAGCTCTTATGGCTACACCTTC	CASIRDSSYGYTF	once	TRBV6-1	TRBJ1-2	TRBD1
TGTGCCAGCAGTTACTCGACCGTTAATTCACCCCTCCACTTT	CASSYSTVNSPLHF	once	TRBV6-5	TRBJ1-6	-
TGTGCCAGTAGGCTACAGGGGACCGGCAATCAGCCCCAGCATTTT	CASRLQGTGNQPQHF	few	TRBV19	TRBJ1-5	TRBD1
TGTGCCAGCAGTTTGCCGGGGAACTATGGCTACACCTTC	CASSLPGNYGYTF	once	TRBV27	TRBJ1-2	-